This TCR beta chain derives from a study of cytomegalovirus exposure and HLA in healthy donors. This clone was observed a single time. In the PCR, 60 Vbeta and 13 Jbeta primers were used. Profiled with immunoSEQ multiplex PCR; TCRdb holds only in-frame clones, not every one. This sample has about 160,000 clones; roughly four fifths occur once, and the top ten carry roughly 0.99%. The sequenced sample was PBMCs. The TCR sequence derives from a middle-aged woman in good health and CMV-seronegative.

This CDR3 reads CATSDTGDYGYTF. The CDR3, as DNA: TGTGCCACCTCGGACACGGGGGACTATGGCTACACCTTC. The gene calls are TRBV10-3 and TRBJ1-2; weak D call: TRBD1 (5 bases). Trimming took off 10 bases at V and 3 bases at J, with 15 bases between the two ends. Germline CDR1 and CDR2: ENHRY and SYGVKD. CDR3 length equals 13 residues.